The T cell receptor (beta chain) described here comes from a study of blood T cell repertoires in COVID-19. Participant-reported clinical history was the basis for cohort assignment. Recovered participants had two consecutive negative NP/OP PCR tests, healthcare professional clearance, or symptom resolution. V dropped 3 bases and J dropped 0 bases, with 11 bases sitting between them. This CDR3 has 15 amino acids. Germline CDR1 and CDR2: MDHEN and SYDVKM. The authors' processing: Scientists estimated how many nucleated cells there were by amplifying reference gene primers. Using immunoSEQ multiplex PCR, the repertoire was profiled, and TCRdb retains in-frame clones only, with some absent. V and J calls plus clone size are reproduced from that table; the DNA served to infer D and trimming. Found here are roughly 260,000 clones, 75% to 90% of them singletons; the top ten hold 1.9%.

The rearrangement links TRBV28 to TRBJ1-1; D gene unclear. Sequenced input: PBMCs or T cells enriched from blood (not recorded which). This TCR was sampled from a woman aged 50 to 60 who had recovered from COVID-19. CDR3 in DNA: TGTGCCAGCAGTTTTGCGTACAGAATGAACACTGAAGCTTTCTTT. It codes for CASSFAYRMNTEAFF. Full variable domain (rest looked up from reference TRBV28 and TRBJ1-1): DVKVTQSSRYLVKRTGEKVFLECVQDMDHENMFWYRQDPGLGLRLIYFSYDVKMKEKGDIPEGYSVSREKKERFSLILESASTNQTSMYLCASSFAYRMNTEAFFGQGTRLTVV.